The TCR beta chain under discussion was sequenced for a study of T-cell memory formation after mild COVID-19. As concerns this clonotype: One end of the junction fails to match germline, which may point to a read error.

A 5'RACE reaction primed in the constant segment made cDNA libraries of TCR alpha and TCR beta, and these carried sample barcodes and UMIs. TCRdb called the 5' RACE reads again in MiXCR, with one record for every CDR3 protein. Altogether roughly 250,000 distinct CDR3 sequences are present, 16% being singletons, with the ten largest covering 22%. Germline V CDR1 and CDR2: LGHDT, YNNKEL (reference sequence). This CDR3 is built from 15 residues. Sample: PBMCs or a T cell subset sorted from them (not recorded which). This TCR derives from a man younger than 30 who had mild COVID-19 (a few samples of this study predate the infection). Cell type and time point are not known. The V call is TRBV3-1, the J call TRBJ2-1, with TRBD2 as a possible D gene (7 bases). The CDR3 sequence: CASTQVGGPLDEQFF. CDR3 nucleotides: TGTGCCAGCACCCAAGTGGGGGGGCCTTTGGATGAGCAGTTCTTC.